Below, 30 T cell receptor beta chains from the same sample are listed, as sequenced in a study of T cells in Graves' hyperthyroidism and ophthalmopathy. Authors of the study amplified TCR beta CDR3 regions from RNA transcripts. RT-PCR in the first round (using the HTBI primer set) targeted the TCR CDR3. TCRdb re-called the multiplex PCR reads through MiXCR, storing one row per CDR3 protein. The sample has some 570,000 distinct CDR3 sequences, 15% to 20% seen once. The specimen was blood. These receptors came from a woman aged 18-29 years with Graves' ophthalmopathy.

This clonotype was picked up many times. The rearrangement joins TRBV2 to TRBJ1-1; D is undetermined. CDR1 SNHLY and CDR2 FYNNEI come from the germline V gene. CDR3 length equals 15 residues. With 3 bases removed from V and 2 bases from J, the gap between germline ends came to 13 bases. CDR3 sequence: CASSDRVRRNTEAFF. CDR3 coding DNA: TGTGCCAGCAGTGATCGTGTGAGACGAAACACTGAAGCTTTCTTT.

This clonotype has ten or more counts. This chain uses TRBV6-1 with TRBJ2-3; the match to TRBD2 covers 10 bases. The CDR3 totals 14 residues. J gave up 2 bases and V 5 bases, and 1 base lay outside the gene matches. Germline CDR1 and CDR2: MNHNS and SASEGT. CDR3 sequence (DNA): TGTGCCAGCAGTACTAGCGGGAACACAGATACGCAGTATTTT. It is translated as CASSTSGNTDTQYF.

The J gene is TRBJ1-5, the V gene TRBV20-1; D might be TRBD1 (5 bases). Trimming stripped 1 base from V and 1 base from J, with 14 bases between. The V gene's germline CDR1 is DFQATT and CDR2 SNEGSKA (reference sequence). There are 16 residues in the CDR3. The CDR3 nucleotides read TGCAGTGCTAGAGTCTCACGCCGGGACAGCAATCAGCCCCAGCATTTT. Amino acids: CSARVSRRDSNQPQHF.

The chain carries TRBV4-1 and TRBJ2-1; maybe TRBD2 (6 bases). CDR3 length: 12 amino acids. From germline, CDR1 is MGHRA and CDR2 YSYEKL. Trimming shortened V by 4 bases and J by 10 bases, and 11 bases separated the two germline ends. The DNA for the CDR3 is TGCGCCAGCAGCCGGGGGGAAGGCGAGCAGTTCTTC. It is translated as CASSRGEGEQFF.

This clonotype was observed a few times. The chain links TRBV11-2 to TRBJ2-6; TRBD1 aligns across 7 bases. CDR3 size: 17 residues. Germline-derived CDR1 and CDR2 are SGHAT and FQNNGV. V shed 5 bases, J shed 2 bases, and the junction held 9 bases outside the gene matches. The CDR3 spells CASSLTHRGTGANVLTF. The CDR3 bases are TGTGCCAGCAGCCTAACCCACAGGGGAACTGGGGCCAACGTCCTGACTTTC.

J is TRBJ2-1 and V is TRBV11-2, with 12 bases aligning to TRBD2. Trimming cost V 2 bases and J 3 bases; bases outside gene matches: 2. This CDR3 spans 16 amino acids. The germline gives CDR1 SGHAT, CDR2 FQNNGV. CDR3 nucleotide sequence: TGTGCCAGCAGCTTAACTAGCGGGGGGTTCTACAATGAGCAGTTCTTC. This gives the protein CASSLTSGGFYNEQFF.

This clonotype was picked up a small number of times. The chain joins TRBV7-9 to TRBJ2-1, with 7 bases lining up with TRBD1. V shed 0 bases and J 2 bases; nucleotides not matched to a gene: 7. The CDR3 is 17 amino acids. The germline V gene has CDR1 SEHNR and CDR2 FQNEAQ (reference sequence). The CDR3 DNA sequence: TGTGCCAGCAGCTTAGCGGTGGGGCAGGGGGCCTACAATGAGCAGTTCTTC. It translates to CASSLAVGQGAYNEQFF.

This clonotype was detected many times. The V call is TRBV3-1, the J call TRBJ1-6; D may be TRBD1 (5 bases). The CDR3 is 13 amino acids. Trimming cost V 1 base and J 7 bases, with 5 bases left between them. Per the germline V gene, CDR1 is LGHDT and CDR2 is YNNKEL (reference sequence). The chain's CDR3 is CASSQGGNSPLHF. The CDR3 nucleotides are TGTGCCAGCAGCCAAGGGGGCAATTCACCCCTCCACTTT.

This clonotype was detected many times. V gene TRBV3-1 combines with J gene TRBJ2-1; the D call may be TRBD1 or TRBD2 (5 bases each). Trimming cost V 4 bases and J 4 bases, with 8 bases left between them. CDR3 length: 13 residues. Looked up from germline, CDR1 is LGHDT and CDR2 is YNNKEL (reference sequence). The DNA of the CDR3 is TGTGCCAGCAGCCCGGGACCATACAATGAGCAGTTCTTC. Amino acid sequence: CASSPGPYNEQFF.

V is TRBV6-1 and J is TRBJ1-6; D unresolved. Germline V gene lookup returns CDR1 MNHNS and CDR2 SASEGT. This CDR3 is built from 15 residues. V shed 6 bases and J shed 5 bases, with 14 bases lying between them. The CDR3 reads CASRERGSDNSPLHF. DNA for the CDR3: TGTGCCAGCAGAGAGCGAGGGTCGGATAATTCACCCCTCCACTTT.

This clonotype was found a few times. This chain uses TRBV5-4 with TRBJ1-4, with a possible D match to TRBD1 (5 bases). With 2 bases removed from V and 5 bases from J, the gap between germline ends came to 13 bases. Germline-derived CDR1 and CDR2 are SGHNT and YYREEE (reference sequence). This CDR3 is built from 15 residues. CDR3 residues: CASSFLGGRNEKLFF. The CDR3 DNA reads TGTGCCAGCAGCTTCCTTGGGGGTAGGAATGAAAAACTGTTTTTT.

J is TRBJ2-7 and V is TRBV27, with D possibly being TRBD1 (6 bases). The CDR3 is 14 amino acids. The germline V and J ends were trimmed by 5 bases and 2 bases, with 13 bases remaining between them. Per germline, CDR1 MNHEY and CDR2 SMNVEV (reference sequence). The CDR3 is CASSQRDITYEQYF. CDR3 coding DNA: TGTGCCAGCAGTCAACGGGACATCACCTACGAGCAGTACTTC.

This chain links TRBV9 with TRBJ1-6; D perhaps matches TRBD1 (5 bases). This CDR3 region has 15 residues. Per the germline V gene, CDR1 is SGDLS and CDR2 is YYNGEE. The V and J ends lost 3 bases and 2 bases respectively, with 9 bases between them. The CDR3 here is CASSGGVPYNSPLHF. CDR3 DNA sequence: TGTGCCAGCAGCGGAGGGGTACCCTATAATTCACCCCTCCACTTT.

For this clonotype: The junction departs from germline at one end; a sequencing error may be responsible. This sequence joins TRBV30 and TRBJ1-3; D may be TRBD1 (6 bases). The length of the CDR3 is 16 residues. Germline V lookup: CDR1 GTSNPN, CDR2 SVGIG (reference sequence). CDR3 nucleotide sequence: TGTGCCTGGTCGGACAGCCAAGGGTTCTCTGGAAACACCGTATATTTT. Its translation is CAWSDSQGFSGNTVYF.

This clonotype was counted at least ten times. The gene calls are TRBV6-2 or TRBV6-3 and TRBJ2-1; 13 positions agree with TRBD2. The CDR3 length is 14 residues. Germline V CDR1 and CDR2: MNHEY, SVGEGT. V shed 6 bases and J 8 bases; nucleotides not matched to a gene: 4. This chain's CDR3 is CASSRTSGSHEQFF. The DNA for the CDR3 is TGTGCCAGCAGCAGGACTAGCGGGAGCCATGAGCAGTTCTTC.

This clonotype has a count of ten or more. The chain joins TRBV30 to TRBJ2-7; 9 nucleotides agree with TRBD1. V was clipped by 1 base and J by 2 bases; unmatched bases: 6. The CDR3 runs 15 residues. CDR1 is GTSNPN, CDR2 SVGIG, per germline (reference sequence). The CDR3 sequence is CAWSENRGRAYEQYF. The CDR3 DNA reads TGTGCCTGGAGTGAAAACAGGGGGCGGGCCTACGAGCAGTACTTC.

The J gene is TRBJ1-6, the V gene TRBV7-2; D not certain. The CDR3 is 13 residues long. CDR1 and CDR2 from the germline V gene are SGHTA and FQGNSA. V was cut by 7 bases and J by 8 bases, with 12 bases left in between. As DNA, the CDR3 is TGTGCCAGCACTAGGACTTTCGATTCACCCCTCCACTTT. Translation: CASTRTFDSPLHF.

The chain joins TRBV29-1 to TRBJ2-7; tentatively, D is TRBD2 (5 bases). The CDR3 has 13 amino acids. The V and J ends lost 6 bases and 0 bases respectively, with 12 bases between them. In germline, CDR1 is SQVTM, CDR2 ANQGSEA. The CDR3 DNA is TGCAGCGTCGTCGAAGGAGGCTCCTACGAGCAGTACTTC. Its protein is CSVVEGGSYEQYF.

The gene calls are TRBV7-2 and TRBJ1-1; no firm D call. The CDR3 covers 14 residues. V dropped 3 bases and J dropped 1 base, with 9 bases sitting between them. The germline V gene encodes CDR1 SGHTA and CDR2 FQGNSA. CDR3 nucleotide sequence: TGTGCCAGCAGCTTTACGACCCCGAACACTGAAGCTTTCTTT. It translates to CASSFTTPNTEAFF.

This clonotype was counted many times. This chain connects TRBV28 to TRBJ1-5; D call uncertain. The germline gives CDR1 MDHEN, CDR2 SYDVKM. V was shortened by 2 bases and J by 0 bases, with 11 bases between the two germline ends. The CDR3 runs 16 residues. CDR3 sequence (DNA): TGTGCCAGCAGTTTAGTGGCGGGCCCTAGCAATCAGCCCCAGCATTTT. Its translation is CASSLVAGPSNQPQHF.

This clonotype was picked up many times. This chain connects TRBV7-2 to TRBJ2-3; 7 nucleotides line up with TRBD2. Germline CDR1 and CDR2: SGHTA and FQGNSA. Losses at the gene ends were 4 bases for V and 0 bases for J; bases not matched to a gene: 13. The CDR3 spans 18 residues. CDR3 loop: CASSSSRGLTASTDTQYF. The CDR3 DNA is TGTGCCAGCAGCTCCTCCCGGGGACTAACGGCTAGCACAGATACGCAGTATTTT.

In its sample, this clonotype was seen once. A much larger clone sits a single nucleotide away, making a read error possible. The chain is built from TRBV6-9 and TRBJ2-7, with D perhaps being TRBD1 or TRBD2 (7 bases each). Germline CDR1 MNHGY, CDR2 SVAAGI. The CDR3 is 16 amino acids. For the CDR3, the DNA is TGTGCCAGCAGTTACAGTGGGCAGGGGGGGTCCTACGCGCAGTACTTC. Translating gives CASSYSGQGGSYAQYF.

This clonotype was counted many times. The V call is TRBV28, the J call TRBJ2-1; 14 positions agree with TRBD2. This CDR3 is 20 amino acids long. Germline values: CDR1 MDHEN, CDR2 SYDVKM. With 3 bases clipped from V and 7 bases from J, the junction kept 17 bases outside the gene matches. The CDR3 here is CASSLALGLAGESDINEQFF. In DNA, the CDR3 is TGTGCCAGCAGTTTGGCCCTGGGACTAGCGGGAGAGTCAGACATAAATGAGCAGTTCTTC.

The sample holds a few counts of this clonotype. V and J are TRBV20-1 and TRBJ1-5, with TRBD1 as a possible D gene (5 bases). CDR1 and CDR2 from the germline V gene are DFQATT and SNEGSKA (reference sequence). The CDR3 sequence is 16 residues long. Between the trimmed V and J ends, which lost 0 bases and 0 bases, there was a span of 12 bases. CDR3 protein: CSAREGAGYSNQPQHF. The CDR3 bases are TGCAGTGCTAGAGAAGGGGCAGGGTATAGCAATCAGCCCCAGCATTTT.

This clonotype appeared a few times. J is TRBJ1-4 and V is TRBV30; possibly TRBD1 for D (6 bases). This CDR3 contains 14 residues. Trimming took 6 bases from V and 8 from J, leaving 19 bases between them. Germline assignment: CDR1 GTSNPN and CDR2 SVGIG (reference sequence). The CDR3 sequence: CACREQGSGEKLFF. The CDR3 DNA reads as TGTGCCTGCAGAGAACAGGGTTCTGGAGAAAAACTGTTTTTT.

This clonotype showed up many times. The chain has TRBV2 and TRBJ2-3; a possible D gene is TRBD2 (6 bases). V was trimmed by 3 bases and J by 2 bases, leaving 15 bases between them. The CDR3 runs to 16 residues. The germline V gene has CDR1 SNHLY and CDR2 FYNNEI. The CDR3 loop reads CASSDPEGRDTDTQYF. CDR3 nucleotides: TGTGCCAGCAGTGACCCTGAGGGGCGGGACACAGATACGCAGTATTTT. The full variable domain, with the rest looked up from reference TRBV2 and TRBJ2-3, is EPEVTQTPSHQVTQMGQEVILRCVPISNHLYFYWYRQILGQKVEFLVSFYNNEISEKSEIFDDQFSVERPDGSNFTLKIRSTKLEDSAMYFCASSDPEGRDTDTQYFGPGTRLTVL.

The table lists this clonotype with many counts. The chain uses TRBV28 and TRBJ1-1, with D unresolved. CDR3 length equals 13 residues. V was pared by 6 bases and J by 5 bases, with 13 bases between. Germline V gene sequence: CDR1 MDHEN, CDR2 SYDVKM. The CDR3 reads CASRATSMTEAFF. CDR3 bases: TGTGCCAGCAGGGCGACTTCCATGACTGAAGCTTTCTTT.

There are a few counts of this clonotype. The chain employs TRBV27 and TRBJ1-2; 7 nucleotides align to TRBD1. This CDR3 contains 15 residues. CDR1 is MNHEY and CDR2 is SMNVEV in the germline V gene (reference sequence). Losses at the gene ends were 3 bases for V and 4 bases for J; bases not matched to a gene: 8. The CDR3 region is CASSLRRTGGYGYTF. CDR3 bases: TGTGCCAGCAGTTTGCGACGGACAGGAGGCTATGGCTACACCTTC.

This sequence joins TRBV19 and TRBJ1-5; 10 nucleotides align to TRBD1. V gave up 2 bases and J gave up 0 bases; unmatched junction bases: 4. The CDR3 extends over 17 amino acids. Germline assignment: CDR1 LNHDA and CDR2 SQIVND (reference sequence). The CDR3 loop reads CASSIRTGGPSNQPQHF. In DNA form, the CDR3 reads TGTGCCAGTAGTATAAGGACAGGGGGTCCTAGCAATCAGCCCCAGCATTTT.

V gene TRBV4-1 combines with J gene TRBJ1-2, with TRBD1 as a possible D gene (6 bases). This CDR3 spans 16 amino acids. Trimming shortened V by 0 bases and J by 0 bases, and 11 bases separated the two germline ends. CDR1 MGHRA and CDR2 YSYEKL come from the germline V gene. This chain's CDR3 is CASSQEQGSSNYGYTF. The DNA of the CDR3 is TGCGCCAGCAGCCAAGAACAGGGCAGCTCTAACTATGGCTACACCTTC.